These T cell receptor beta chains were read from a single sample in a study of T cell repertoires in cytomegalovirus infection. TCRdb reprocessed the reads via MiXCR and lists one record per CDR3 protein. In the table there are around 450,000 distinct CDR3 sequences, approximately 33% of which are singletons. The sample taken for sequencing was PBMCs. The receptors derive from a human donor in good health (CMV status not recorded). Some clones in this sample may be carry-over from other donors' samples. Both conserved end residues are part of each CDR3. The order of the fields is J gene, clone size, D gene, V gene, CDR3 protein, CDR3 DNA. D genes are given only for firm matches. The size of a clone is reported for some rows only, either as once, few or many, or as a class for expanded clones.

J gene: TRBJ2-3
clone size: few
D gene: .
V gene: TRBV28
CDR3 protein: CASSKTASDTQYF
CDR3 DNA: TGTGCCAGCAGTAAGACAGCTTCAGATACGCAGTATTTT

J gene: TRBJ2-1
clone size: few
D gene: .
V gene: TRBV10-2
CDR3 protein: CASTPEGGGYNEQFF
CDR3 DNA: TGCGCCAGCACCCCCGAGGGGGGAGGTTACAATGAGCAGTTCTTC

J gene: TRBJ2-7
clone size: many
D gene: .
V gene: TRBV7-9
CDR3 protein: CASSPGGPYEQYF
CDR3 DNA: TGTGCCAGCAGCCCAGGGGGGCCCTACGAGCAGTACTTC

J gene: TRBJ1-2
clone size: few
D gene: TRBD1
V gene: TRBV19
CDR3 protein: CASSRDSANYGYTF
CDR3 DNA: TGTGCCAGCAGCCGGGACAGCGCTAACTATGGCTACACCTTC

J gene: TRBJ1-5
clone size: few
D gene: TRBD1
V gene: TRBV6-6
CDR3 protein: CASRPDRGHNQPQHF
CDR3 DNA: TGTGCCAGCAGACCGGACAGGGGGCACAATCAGCCCCAGCATTTT

J gene: TRBJ2-7
clone size: few
D gene: .
V gene: TRBV12-3/TRBV12-4
CDR3 protein: CASRRHSAYEQYF
CDR3 DNA: TGTGCCAGCCGACGACACTCCGCCTACGAGCAGTACTTC

J gene: TRBJ2-4
clone size: .
D gene: .
V gene: TRBV27
CDR3 protein: CASSLSTQANNIQYF
CDR3 DNA: TGTGCCAGCAGTCTTTCAACCCAAGCAAACAACATTCAGTACTTC

J gene: TRBJ1-2
clone size: once
D gene: TRBD1
V gene: TRBV5-4
CDR3 protein: CASSFSGQGLGGYTF
CDR3 DNA: TGTGCCAGCAGCTTTTCAGGACAGGGTTTGGGAGGCTACACCTTC

J gene: TRBJ1-6
clone size: .
D gene: TRBD1
V gene: TRBV7-9
CDR3 protein: CASSAPGTGGPNSPLHF
CDR3 DNA: TGTGCCAGCAGCGCCCCCGGGACAGGGGGTCCAAATTCACCCCTCCACTTT

J gene: TRBJ2-3
clone size: few
D gene: .
V gene: TRBV7-8
CDR3 protein: CASSSPRTQYF
CDR3 DNA: TGTGCCAGCAGCTCACCTCGCACGCAGTATTTT

J gene: TRBJ1-1
clone size: many
D gene: .
V gene: TRBV12-3/TRBV12-4
CDR3 protein: CASSSHRFSNTDTEAFF
CDR3 DNA: TGTGCCAGCAGTTCCCACAGGTTCTCGAACACTGACACTGAAGCTTTCTTT

J gene: TRBJ2-2
clone size: .
D gene: TRBD1
V gene: TRBV29-1
CDR3 protein: CSHTGASTGELFF
CDR3 DNA: TGCAGCCACACAGGGGCGAGCACCGGGGAGCTGTTTTTT

J gene: TRBJ1-3
clone size: .
D gene: .
V gene: TRBV5-1
CDR3 protein: CASKGRARPGNTIYF
CDR3 DNA: TGCGCCAGCAAGGGTCGGGCTCGGCCTGGAAACACCATATATTTT

J gene: TRBJ1-2
clone size: .
D gene: .
V gene: TRBV4-1
CDR3 protein: CASSQDGEDGYTF
CDR3 DNA: TGCGCCAGCAGCCAAGATGGGGAGGACGGGTACACCTTC

J gene: TRBJ1-1
clone size: few
D gene: .
V gene: TRBV5-8
CDR3 protein: CASSRPGSWEAFF
CDR3 DNA: TGTGCCAGTAGCCGTCCGGGGTCCTGGGAAGCTTTCTTT

J gene: TRBJ1-2
clone size: .
D gene: TRBD1
V gene: TRBV2
CDR3 protein: CASSQGQDYGYTF
CDR3 DNA: TGTGCCAGCAGCCAGGGACAGGACTATGGCTACACCTTC

J gene: TRBJ2-7
clone size: many
D gene: .
V gene: TRBV7-2
CDR3 protein: CASSLAAPGRSYEQYF
CDR3 DNA: TGTGCCAGCAGCTTAGCGGCCCCAGGCCGCTCCTACGAGCAGTACTTC

J gene: TRBJ1-2
clone size: .
D gene: .
V gene: TRBV12-3/TRBV12-4
CDR3 protein: CASSGLRHGYTF
CDR3 DNA: TGTGCCAGCTCGGGCCTAAGGCATGGCTACACCTTC

J gene: TRBJ2-5
clone size: few
D gene: TRBD1
V gene: TRBV28
CDR3 protein: CASRVGTGGPETQYF
CDR3 DNA: TGTGCCAGCAGGGTCGGGACAGGGGGCCCAGAGACCCAGTACTTC

J gene: TRBJ1-3
clone size: few
D gene: .
V gene: TRBV11-3
CDR3 protein: CASSFYGGDTIYF
CDR3 DNA: TGTGCCAGCAGCTTCTACGGTGGGGACACCATATATTTT

J gene: TRBJ2-2
clone size: .
D gene: .
V gene: TRBV19
CDR3 protein: CAIRIQSNTGELFF
CDR3 DNA: TGTGCCATTAGGATACAATCGAACACCGGGGAGCTGTTTTTT

J gene: TRBJ1-2
clone size: .
D gene: .
V gene: TRBV5-4
CDR3 protein: CASSQMTANYGYTF
CDR3 DNA: TGTGCCAGCAGCCAGATGACAGCTAACTATGGCTACACCTTC

J gene: TRBJ2-3
clone size: .
D gene: TRBD2
V gene: TRBV29-1
CDR3 protein: CSVEEFSGGAVNTQYF
CDR3 DNA: TGCAGCGTTGAAGAATTCAGCGGGGGGGCCGTAAATACGCAGTATTTT

J gene: TRBJ2-7
clone size: few
D gene: .
V gene: TRBV7-3
CDR3 protein: CASSPGSRCEQYF
CDR3 DNA: TGTGCCAGCAGCCCCGGATCGCGATGCGAGCAGTACTTC

J gene: TRBJ1-1
clone size: .
D gene: .
V gene: TRBV6-2/TRBV6-3
CDR3 protein: CASTRVMNTEAFF
CDR3 DNA: TGTGCCAGCACCAGAGTTATGAACACTGAAGCTTTCTTT

J gene: TRBJ1-5
clone size: many
D gene: .
V gene: TRBV28
CDR3 protein: CASTTQSRPTDDNQPQHF
CDR3 DNA: TGTGCCAGCACCACGCAATCCAGACCGACAGACGACAATCAGCCCCAGCATTTT

J gene: TRBJ1-4
clone size: .
D gene: .
V gene: TRBV28
CDR3 protein: CASRRDALQNEKLFF
CDR3 DNA: TGTGCCAGCAGGAGGGATGCCTTACAGAATGAAAAACTGTTTTTT

J gene: TRBJ2-1
clone size: .
D gene: .
V gene: TRBV6-5
CDR3 protein: CASSPPRERGNEQFF
CDR3 DNA: TGTGCCAGCAGTCCCCCCCGGGAACGTGGTAATGAGCAGTTCTTC

J gene: TRBJ2-3
clone size: few
D gene: .
V gene: TRBV12-3/TRBV12-4
CDR3 protein: CASSWGNAPDTQYF
CDR3 DNA: TGTGCCAGCAGTTGGGGGAACGCGCCAGATACGCAGTATTTT

J gene: TRBJ1-6
clone size: many
D gene: .
V gene: TRBV7-2
CDR3 protein: CASSLDRDSPLHF
CDR3 DNA: TGTGCCAGCAGCTTAGACCGGGATTCACCCCTCCACTTT

J gene: TRBJ2-5
clone size: .
D gene: .
V gene: TRBV29-1
CDR3 protein: CSVFPRGETQYF
CDR3 DNA: TGCAGCGTTTTCCCCCGGGGGGAGACCCAGTACTTC

J gene: TRBJ1-4
clone size: .
D gene: .
V gene: TRBV7-2
CDR3 protein: CASSLRWGVELGKLFF
CDR3 DNA: TGTGCCAGCAGCTTACGATGGGGGGTCGAACTCGGAAAACTGTTTTTT

J gene: TRBJ2-7
clone size: few
D gene: TRBD2
V gene: TRBV7-9
CDR3 protein: CASSPYSGGSYEQYF
CDR3 DNA: TGTGCCAGCAGCCCGTATAGCGGGGGGTCCTACGAGCAGTACTTC

J gene: TRBJ2-2
clone size: .
D gene: .
V gene: TRBV6-5
CDR3 protein: CASTRGYPNTGELFF
CDR3 DNA: TGTGCCAGCACACGAGGCTACCCGAACACCGGGGAGCTGTTTTTT

J gene: TRBJ1-3
clone size: .
D gene: .
V gene: TRBV2
CDR3 protein: CASSVQGPGNTIYF
CDR3 DNA: TGTGCCAGCAGTGTCCAGGGACCTGGAAACACCATATATTTT

J gene: TRBJ2-1
clone size: few
D gene: .
V gene: TRBV7-6
CDR3 protein: CASSLARHNEQFF
CDR3 DNA: TGTGCCAGCAGCTTAGCGAGGCACAATGAGCAGTTCTTC

J gene: TRBJ1-1
clone size: .
D gene: TRBD1
V gene: TRBV6-6
CDR3 protein: CASSGQENTEALF
CDR3 DNA: TGTGCAAGCAGCGGACAGGAGAACACTGAAGCTTTATTT

J gene: TRBJ2-7
clone size: .
D gene: .
V gene: TRBV20-1
CDR3 protein: CSAPGGPYEQYF
CDR3 DNA: TGCAGTGCTCCGGGTGGGCCCTACGAGCAGTACTTC

J gene: TRBJ1-3
clone size: .
D gene: .
V gene: TRBV7-2
CDR3 protein: CASSLIEPYSGNTIYF
CDR3 DNA: TGTGCCAGCAGCTTAATCGAGCCGTACTCTGGAAACACCATATATTTT

J gene: TRBJ2-5
clone size: .
D gene: TRBD1
V gene: TRBV18
CDR3 protein: CASSPRDRGETQYF
CDR3 DNA: TGTGCCAGCTCGCCCCGGGACAGGGGAGAGACCCAGTACTTC

J gene: TRBJ1-1
clone size: few
D gene: .
V gene: TRBV29-1
CDR3 protein: CSVKSGTMNTEAFF
CDR3 DNA: TGCAGCGTGAAATCCGGGACAATGAACACTGAAGCTTTCTTT

J gene: TRBJ1-5
clone size: many
D gene: TRBD1
V gene: TRBV7-2
CDR3 protein: CASSVRQGQPQHF
CDR3 DNA: TGTGCCAGCAGCGTAAGACAGGGGCAGCCCCAGCATTTT

J gene: TRBJ1-1
clone size: many
D gene: .
V gene: TRBV6-2/TRBV6-3
CDR3 protein: CASSYRETEAFF
CDR3 DNA: TGTGCCAGCAGTTACAGGGAAACTGAAGCTTTCTTT

J gene: TRBJ2-1
clone size: .
D gene: .
V gene: TRBV19
CDR3 protein: CASSTKGNRNGNEQFF
CDR3 DNA: TGTGCCAGTAGTACAAAGGGTAATAGAAACGGCAATGAGCAGTTCTTC

J gene: TRBJ2-4
clone size: .
D gene: .
V gene: TRBV6-5
CDR3 protein: CASSYSGRGDIQYF
CDR3 DNA: TGTGCCAGCAGTTACTCGGGTCGAGGGGACATTCAGTACTTC

J gene: TRBJ2-1
clone size: many
D gene: TRBD2
V gene: TRBV7-2
CDR3 protein: CASSLEVAGGPGEQFF
CDR3 DNA: TGTGCCAGCAGCTTAGAGGTAGCGGGGGGGCCAGGTGAGCAGTTCTTC

J gene: TRBJ2-1
clone size: .
D gene: .
V gene: TRBV7-9
CDR3 protein: CASSLRGDTGWDEQFF
CDR3 DNA: TGTGCCAGCAGCTTAAGGGGGGACACGGGCTGGGATGAGCAGTTCTTC

J gene: TRBJ1-5
clone size: .
D gene: TRBD1
V gene: TRBV19
CDR3 protein: CASSLLPTGGNQPQHF
CDR3 DNA: TGTGCCAGTAGTCTCCTCCCGACAGGGGGCAATCAGCCCCAGCATTTT